Below are 31 T cell receptor beta chains sequenced from a single sample in a study of shared clonotypes between healthy human individuals. Assay used: immunoSEQ multiplex PCR; TCRdb lists only in-frame clones, some missing. This table holds 1,400,000 or so clones, approximately 98.5% found once. What was sequenced was naive CD4+ T cells sorted from blood. Subset defined: CD45RA+ positively selected. The receptors here all came from a man aged 30 to 45 in good health.

V usage is TRBV5-4 and J usage is TRBJ2-7; 8 positions agree with TRBD2. CDR3 size: 15 residues. With V trimmed by 2 bases and J by 3 bases, 7 bases remained unmatched. In germline, CDR1 is SGHNT, CDR2 YYREEE (reference sequence). The CDR3: CASSLGLGTSYEQYF. CDR3 in DNA: TGTGCCAGCAGCTTAGGATTAGGGACTAGCTACGAGCAGTACTTC.

This chain connects TRBV28 to TRBJ1-4; 7 bases are shared with TRBD1. J gave up 8 bases and V 3 bases, and 6 bases lay outside the gene matches. CDR3 length: 14 amino acids. The germline gives CDR1 MDHEN, CDR2 SYDVKM. The CDR3 coding sequence is TGTGCCAGCAGTTTGCCCGACAGGGAAGAAAAACTGTTTTTT. Residues: CASSLPDREEKLFF.

The V gene is TRBV5-1, the J gene TRBJ2-1, with TRBD2 identical over 12 bases. The CDR3 contains 14 residues. J gave up 6 bases and V 3 bases, and 1 base lay outside the gene matches. The V gene's germline CDR1 is SGHRS and CDR2 YFSETQ. CDR3 coding DNA: TGCGCCAGCAGCTCGGGACTAGCGGGCAATGAGCAGTTCTTC. Protein: CASSSGLAGNEQFF. The entire variable domain, with the rest obtained from reference TRBV5-1 and TRBJ2-1, is as follows: KAGVTQTPRYLIKTRGQQVTLSCSPISGHRSVSWYQQTPGQGLQFLFEYFSETQRNKGNFPGRFSGRQFSNSRSEMNVSTLELGDSALYLCASSSGLAGNEQFFGPGTRLTVL.

The chain carries TRBV4-1 and TRBJ2-7, with TRBD2 matching over 10 bases. Trimming took 4 bases from V and 9 from J; bases not matched to a gene: 12. This CDR3 is 15 amino acids long. Germline V CDR1 and CDR2: MGHRA, YSYEKL. Written as DNA, the CDR3 is TGCGCCAGCAGCCCGGGGACTAGCGACGTAGAAGTGCAGTACTTC. It is translated as CASSPGTSDVEVQYF.

The V call is TRBV27, the J call TRBJ2-1; TRBD1 is a possible D gene (7 bases). Germline CDR1 is MNHEY and CDR2 is SMNVEV (reference sequence). This CDR3 is built from 12 residues. V lost 11 bases and J lost 5, with 13 bases in between. This CDR3 reads CAQGGRNNEQFF. The DNA for the CDR3 is TGTGCCCAGGGGGGACGAAACAATGAGCAGTTCTTC.

In this sample, this clone turned up once. This chain joins TRBV5-4 and TRBJ2-1, with 9 positions matching TRBD1. In germline, CDR1 is SGHNT, CDR2 YYREEE (reference sequence). The CDR3 is 13 amino acids. The ends lost 0 bases at V and 14 bases at J; junction bases unmatched: 6. This CDR3 reads CASSLAGTGQEFF. In DNA, the CDR3 is TGTGCCAGCAGCTTGGCGGGGACAGGGCAGGAGTTCTTC.

The genes are TRBV2 and TRBJ1-2, with unresolved D. The CDR3 loop spans 12 amino acids. Germline-derived CDR1 and CDR2 are SNHLY and FYNNEI. Trimming stripped 6 bases from V and 8 bases from J, with 13 bases between. The CDR3 nucleotides read TGTGCCAGCAGCCCCGGGTTTGGCGGCTACACCTTC. It translates to CASSPGFGGYTF. Full variable domain (rest looked up from reference TRBV2 and TRBJ1-2): EPEVTQTPSHQVTQMGQEVILRCVPISNHLYFYWYRQILGQKVEFLVSFYNNEISEKSEIFDDQFSVERPDGSNFTLKIRSTKLEDSAMYFCASSPGFGGYTFGSGTRLTVV.

Regarding this clone: Other nucleotide sequences in the sample specify the same CDR3. The V gene is TRBV9, the J gene TRBJ2-7; TRBD1 aligns across 8 bases. Trimming at V came to 3 bases and at J to 3 bases, leaving 5 bases not matched to a gene. Germline loops: CDR1 SGDLS, CDR2 YYNGEE. This CDR3 is 14 amino acids long. In nucleotides, the CDR3 is TGTGCCAGCAGCGCCGGACAGGGACGCTACGAGCAGTACTTC. This sequence encodes CASSAGQGRYEQYF.

This sequence joins TRBV27 and TRBJ2-7; D tentatively reads TRBD1 or TRBD2 (5 bases each). Per germline, CDR1 MNHEY and CDR2 SMNVEV (reference sequence). The CDR3 runs to 14 residues. Trimming stripped 3 bases from V and 1 base from J, with 10 bases between. The CDR3 DNA sequence: TGTGCCAGCAGTTTGAAGGGACCGTCCTACGAGCAGTACTTC. Translating it yields CASSLKGPSYEQYF.

The table lists this clone with a count of one. The gene calls are TRBV29-1 and TRBJ1-1; D not resolved. CDR1 is SQVTM and CDR2 is ANQGSEA in the germline V gene. This CDR3 has 15 residues. Trimming took off 2 bases at V and 0 bases at J, with 13 bases between the two ends. The CDR3 here is CSVELPRKMNTEAFF. The CDR3 DNA is TGCAGCGTTGAACTGCCAAGGAAAATGAACACTGAAGCTTTCTTT. The entire variable domain, with the rest obtained from reference TRBV29-1 and TRBJ1-1, is as follows: SAVISQKPSRDICQRGTSLTIQCQVDSQVTMMFWYRQQPGQSLTLIATANQGSEATYESGFVIDKFPISRPNLTFSTLTVSNMSPEDSSIYLCSVELPRKMNTEAFFGQGTRLTVV.

This clone has just a few counts. In the same sample, other DNA sequences code for this CDR3. The V call is TRBV6-5, the J call TRBJ2-2, with D unclear. This CDR3 contains 12 residues. V lost 5 bases and J 4 bases, leaving 5 bases between the germline ends. Germline values: CDR1 MNHEY, CDR2 SVGAGI. Here the CDR3 reads CASSKPTGELFF. CDR3 nucleotides: TGTGCCAGCAGTAAGCCCACCGGGGAGCTGTTTTTT.

The CDR3 DNA is TGTGCCAGCAGTACGCCCGGGACTGGATATGGCTACACCTTC. Protein product: CASSTPGTGYGYTF. The rearrangement joins TRBV28 to TRBJ1-2, with D maybe TRBD1 (5 bases). V shed 5 bases and J shed 5 bases, with 15 bases lying between them. Germline V CDR1 and CDR2: MDHEN, SYDVKM. The CDR3 consists of 14 residues.

The V gene is TRBV29-1, the J gene TRBJ2-3, with D possibly matching TRBD2 (5 bases). Germline CDR1 and CDR2: SQVTM and ANQGSEA. The CDR3 totals 11 residues. V was trimmed by 5 bases and J by 7 bases, leaving 10 bases between them. In DNA form, the CDR3 reads TGCAGCGTTCGGGGAGATTATACGCAGTATTTT. Its translation is CSVRGDYTQYF.

The rearrangement links TRBV11-2 to TRBJ2-1, with D maybe TRBD1 (7 bases). This CDR3 has 15 residues. The germline CDR1 and CDR2 sequences are SGHAT and FQNNGV. Between the trimmed V and J ends, which lost 3 bases and 8 bases, there was a span of 17 bases. CDR3 nucleotides: TGTGCCAGCAGCTTTGTTGGAGGGGGCTTCGATGAGCAGTTCTTC. This codes for CASSFVGGGFDEQFF. The full variable domain, completed using reference TRBV11-2 and TRBJ2-1, is EAGVAQSPRYKIIEKRQSVAFWCNPISGHATLYWYQQILGQGPKLLIQFQNNGVVDDSQLPKDRFSAERLKGVDSTLKIQPAKLEDSAVYLCASSFVGGGFDEQFFGPGTRLTVL.

This clone occurred once. The chain has TRBV5-1 and TRBJ2-7, with 8 bases fitting TRBD1. The length of the CDR3 is 15 residues. After removal of 2 bases from V and 3 bases from J, the junction contained 7 bases not matched to a gene. The germline V gene has CDR1 SGHRS and CDR2 YFSETQ. CDR3 DNA sequence: TGCGCCAGCAGCTTCACAGGGGGACAAGGCTACGAGCAGTACTTC. As protein: CASSFTGGQGYEQYF.

The chain links TRBV10-1 to TRBJ2-1, with TRBD2 as a possible D gene (5 bases). CDR1 WNHNN and CDR2 SYGVQD come from the germline V gene (reference sequence). Trimming stripped 0 bases from V and 10 bases from J, with 13 bases between. The CDR3 sequence is 14 residues long. The DNA of the CDR3 is TGCGCCAGCAGTGAGTCGAGGGTGCCGGGGGAGCAGTTCTTC. This sequence encodes CASSESRVPGEQFF.

The chain uses TRBV5-4 and TRBJ2-5, with TRBD2 matching 13 bases. CDR1 and CDR2 (germline): SGHNT, YYREEE (reference sequence). There are 15 residues in the CDR3. The ends lost 4 bases at V and 5 bases at J; junction bases unmatched: 5. The CDR3 DNA is TGTGCCAGCAGCCTCGGACTAGCGGGAGATGAGACCCAGTACTTC. Translation gives CASSLGLAGDETQYF.

The chain recombines TRBV11-3 with TRBJ2-7; possibly TRBD2 for D (6 bases). The CDR3 sequence is 15 residues long. Germline lookup yields CDR1 SGHNT and CDR2 YENEEA. V lost 0 bases and J 6 bases, leaving 15 bases between the germline ends. CDR3 bases: TGTGCCAGCAGCTTAGATTTGCGGGGAAGAGGCGAGCAGTACTTC. It encodes CASSLDLRGRGEQYF.

This chain links TRBV6-5 with TRBJ1-1, with TRBD1 as a possible D gene (5 bases). CDR3 length: 10 amino acids. The V gene's germline CDR1 is MNHEY and CDR2 SVGAGI. The CDR3 protein is CASGGTEAFF. The CDR3 bases are TGTGCTAGTGGGGGCACTGAAGCTTTCTTT.

The chain has TRBV7-2 and TRBJ2-7, with 13 bases matching TRBD2. CDR1 SGHTA and CDR2 FQGNSA come from the germline V gene. After removal of 5 bases from V and 11 bases from J, the junction contained 12 bases not matched to a gene. The CDR3 has 15 residues. For the CDR3, the DNA is TGTGCCAGCAGCCTTCCGGGACTAGCGGGGATGGTGGAGTACTTC. Translating it yields CASSLPGLAGMVEYF.

Concerning this clone itself: Other DNA sequences in the sample encode the same CDR3. This chain joins TRBV20-1 and TRBJ2-7; D unresolved. The CDR3 runs to 11 residues. With 3 bases removed from V and 3 bases from J, the gap between germline ends came to 6 bases. Germline assignment: CDR1 DFQATT and CDR2 SNEGSKA (reference sequence). CDR3 DNA sequence: TGCAGTGCTAGTAGAAACTACGAGCAGTACTTC. This sequence encodes CSASRNYEQYF.

For this clone: The sample holds other DNA sequences that translate to the same CDR3. The chain has TRBV18 and TRBJ2-7; the D is unclear. Per germline, CDR1 KGHSH and CDR2 LQKENI. The CDR3 runs to 14 residues. Trimming removed 1 base from V and 4 bases from J, with 11 bases in between. The CDR3 loop reads CASSPLGRAYEQYF. The DNA for the CDR3 is TGTGCCAGCTCACCACTGGGTCGGGCATACGAGCAGTACTTC.

Remarks on this clone: Different DNA sequences within this sample yield the same CDR3. The CDR3, as DNA: TGCAGCGGGAGCCAAGAGACCCAGTACTTC. Amino acid sequence: CSGSQETQYF. This chain uses TRBV29-1 with TRBJ2-5; D ambiguous. The CDR3 sequence is 10 residues long. V was clipped by 7 bases and J by 1 base, with 4 bases between them. Germline lookup yields CDR1 SQVTM and CDR2 ANQGSEA.

V is TRBV5-1 and J is TRBJ2-7; possible D gene TRBD2, 6 bases. Per the germline V gene, CDR1 is SGHRS and CDR2 is YFSETQ. CDR3 length: 16 residues. V was clipped by 0 bases and J by 3 bases, with 16 bases between them. DNA of the CDR3: TGCGCCAGCAGCTTGGATCCAGCGGGCGGATACTACGAGCAGTACTTC. Its protein is CASSLDPAGGYYEQYF.

This chain uses TRBV6-5 with TRBJ2-1; 7 bases align to TRBD1. V dropped 7 bases and J dropped 6; count of bases not matched to a gene: 12. CDR3 length equals 15 residues. The germline V gene encodes CDR1 MNHEY and CDR2 SVGAGI. This CDR3 reads CASKATGMRINEQFF. In DNA form, the CDR3 reads TGTGCCAGCAAGGCGACAGGGATGAGGATCAATGAGCAGTTCTTC.

The chain carries TRBV29-1 and TRBJ2-3, with 7 bases that match TRBD2. The germline V gene has CDR1 SQVTM and CDR2 ANQGSEA. Trimming cost V 3 bases and J 0 bases; bases outside gene matches: 6. There are 15 residues in the CDR3. The CDR3 region has the DNA TGCAGCGTTGAGGGGACTACCAGAAGCACAGATACGCAGTATTTT. This sequence encodes CSVEGTTRSTDTQYF.

The rearrangement uses TRBV28 and TRBJ2-1; D might be TRBD2 (6 bases). Per germline, CDR1 MDHEN and CDR2 SYDVKM. V was shortened by 7 bases and J by 0 bases, with 13 bases between the two germline ends. The CDR3 contains 15 residues. CDR3 protein: CASTLSGSSYNEQFF. The CDR3, as DNA: TGTGCCAGCACACTTAGCGGAAGCTCCTACAATGAGCAGTTCTTC.

The sample holds one count of this clone. The J gene is TRBJ1-4, the V gene TRBV28, with 7 bases fitting TRBD1. The CDR3 spans 14 residues. The germline V gene has CDR1 MDHEN and CDR2 SYDVKM. V lost 6 bases to trimming and J lost 3 bases; unmatched junction nucleotides: 4. CDR3 residues: CASRAGTANEKLFF. The CDR3 nucleotides read TGTGCCAGCAGGGCCGGGACAGCTAATGAAAAACTGTTTTTT.

The sample holds one count of this clone. This rearrangement joins TRBV7-6 to TRBJ2-7, with D perhaps matching TRBD1 (6 bases). This CDR3 is built from 16 residues. Trimming took 7 bases from V and 3 from J, leaving 22 bases between them. Germline CDR1 and CDR2: SGHVS and FNYEAQ. The CDR3 nucleotides are TGTGCCAGCACCCCCTGGCAGGGGATGTCGCACTACGAGCAGTACTTC. Translation gives CASTPWQGMSHYEQYF.

The rearrangement joins TRBV7-2 to TRBJ2-3; TRBD1 aligns across 7 bases. Germline lookup yields CDR1 SGHTA and CDR2 FQGNSA. The CDR3 spans 16 residues. With 2 bases clipped from V and 2 bases from J, the junction kept 7 bases outside the gene matches. CDR3 nucleotide sequence: TGTGCCAGCAGCTTATCTAGGGGGCCCAACACAGATACGCAGTATTTT. Translation gives CASSLSRGPNTDTQYF. The complete variable domain, with remaining parts taken from reference TRBV7-2 and TRBJ2-3, reads GAGVSQSPSNKVTEKGKDVELRCDPISGHTALYWYRQSLGQGLEFLIYFQGNSAPDKSGLPSDRFSAERTGGSVSTLTIQRTQQEDSAVYLCASSLSRGPNTDTQYFGPGTRLTVL.

This clone was found once. The genes are TRBV7-3 and TRBJ1-1; D not resolved. The V end lost 5 bases, the J end lost 0 bases, and 7 bases lay between the germline ends. The CDR3 is made up of 13 amino acids. Germline V gene data show CDR1 as SGHTA and CDR2 as FQGTGA. CDR3 protein: CASSATLNTEAFF. The CDR3, as DNA: TGTGCCAGCAGCGCCACCCTGAACACTGAAGCTTTCTTT.